The source of this T cell receptor (beta chain) is a study of blood T cell repertoires in COVID-19. Overall study: The origin of the acute and convalescent COVID-19 samples was the United States, Italy and Spain. The analysed material was cDNA or gDNA that came from T cells, B-cell-depleted T cells, or PBMCs.

This CDR3 is built from 16 residues. The junction had 8 bases not matched to a gene; V was cut back by 2 bases and J by 5 bases. CDR1 and CDR2 from the germline V gene are MGHRA and YSYEKL. Authors' analysis steps: Reference gene primer amplification gave nucleated cell count estimates. Only in-frame clones appear in the TCRdb table, and some are missing; sequencing was by immunoSEQ multiplex PCR. From that table come the V and J calls and clone size; the DNA was used to work out D and trimming. Of fewer than 30,000 clones listed, 70% to 90% were seen once; the top ten hold 25% to 30%. Seattle's cohort entered during active infection and was followed longitudinally.

This TCR came from a woman aged 80 or over with COVID-19, enrolled during active disease. V is TRBV4-1 and J is TRBJ1-2; 10 bases align to TRBD1. The specimen was peripheral blood. The CDR3 reads CASSQHMTGGQYGYTF. The CDR3 nucleotides are TGCGCCAGCAGCCAACATATGACAGGGGGCCAATATGGCTACACCTTC.